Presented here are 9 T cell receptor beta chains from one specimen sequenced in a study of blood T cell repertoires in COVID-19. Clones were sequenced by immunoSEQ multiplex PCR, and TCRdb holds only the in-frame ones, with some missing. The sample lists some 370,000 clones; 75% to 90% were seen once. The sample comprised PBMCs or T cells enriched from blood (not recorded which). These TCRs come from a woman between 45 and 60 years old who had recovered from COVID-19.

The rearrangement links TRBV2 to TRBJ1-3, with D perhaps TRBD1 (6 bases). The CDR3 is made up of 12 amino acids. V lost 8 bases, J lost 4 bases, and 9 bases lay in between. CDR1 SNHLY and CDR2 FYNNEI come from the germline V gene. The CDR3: CASGTIGNTIYF. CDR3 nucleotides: TGTGCCAGCGGGACAATAGGAAACACCATATATTTT.

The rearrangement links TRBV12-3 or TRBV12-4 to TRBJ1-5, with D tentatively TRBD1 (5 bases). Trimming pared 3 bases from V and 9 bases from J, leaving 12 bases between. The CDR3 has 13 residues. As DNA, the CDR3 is TGTGCCAGCAGTTTCTCCAGGGTTCCGCCCCAGCATTTT. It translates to CASSFSRVPPQHF.

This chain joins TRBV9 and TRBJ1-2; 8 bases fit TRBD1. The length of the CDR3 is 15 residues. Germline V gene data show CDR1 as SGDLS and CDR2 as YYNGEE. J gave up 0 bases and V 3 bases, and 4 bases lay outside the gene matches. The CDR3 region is CASSARQGSNYGYTF. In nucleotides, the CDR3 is TGTGCCAGCAGCGCCCGACAGGGGTCTAACTATGGCTACACCTTC.

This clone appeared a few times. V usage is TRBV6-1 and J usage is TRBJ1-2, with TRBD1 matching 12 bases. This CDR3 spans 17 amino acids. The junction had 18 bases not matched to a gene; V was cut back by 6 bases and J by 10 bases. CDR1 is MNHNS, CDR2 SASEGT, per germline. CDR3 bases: TGTGCCAGCAGCGAAACCGGGACAGGGGGCGCGTTGGTGGACTACACCTTC. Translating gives CASSETGTGGALVDYTF.

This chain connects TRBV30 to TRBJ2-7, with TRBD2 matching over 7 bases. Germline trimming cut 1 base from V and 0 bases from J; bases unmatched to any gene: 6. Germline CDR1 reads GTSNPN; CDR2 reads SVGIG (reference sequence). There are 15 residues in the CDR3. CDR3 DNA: TGTGCCTGGAGTGCCGGGGAGGGGCGCTCCTACGAGCAGTACTTC. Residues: CAWSAGEGRSYEQYF.

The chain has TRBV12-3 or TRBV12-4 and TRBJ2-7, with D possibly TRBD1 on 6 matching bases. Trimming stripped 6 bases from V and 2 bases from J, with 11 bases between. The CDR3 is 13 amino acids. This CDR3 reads CASRPTGTYEQYF. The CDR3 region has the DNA TGTGCCAGCAGGCCCACAGGGACCTACGAGCAGTACTTC.

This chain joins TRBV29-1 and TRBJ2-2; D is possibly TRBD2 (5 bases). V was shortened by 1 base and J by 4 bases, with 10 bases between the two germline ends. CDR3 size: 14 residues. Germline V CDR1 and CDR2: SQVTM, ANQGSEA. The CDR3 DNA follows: TGCAGCGTTGAAGCTAGCCAGTTCACCGGGGAGCTGTTTTTT. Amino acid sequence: CSVEASQFTGELFF.

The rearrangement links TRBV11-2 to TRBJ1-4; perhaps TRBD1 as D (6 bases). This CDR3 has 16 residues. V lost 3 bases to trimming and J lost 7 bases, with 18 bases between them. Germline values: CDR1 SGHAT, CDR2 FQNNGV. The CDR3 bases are TGTGCCAGCAGCTTCTCTTTAACAGGGAGGGGTGAAAAACTGTTTTTT. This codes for CASSFSLTGRGEKLFF.

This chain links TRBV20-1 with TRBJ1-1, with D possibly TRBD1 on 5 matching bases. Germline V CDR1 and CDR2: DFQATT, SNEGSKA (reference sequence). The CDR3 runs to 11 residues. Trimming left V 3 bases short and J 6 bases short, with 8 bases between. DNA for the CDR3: TGCAGTGCTAGGGGGCTCGCTGAAGCTTTCTTT. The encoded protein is CSARGLAEAFF.